This T cell receptor (beta chain) is drawn from a study of T cell responses to AZD1222 COVID-19 vaccine. This CDR3 is 15 amino acids long. Germline CDR1 is LNHDA and CDR2 is SQIVND (reference sequence). The V gene end was trimmed by 5 bases and the J gene end by 4 bases; junction bases not matched to a gene: 7. Assay used: immunoSEQ multiplex PCR; TCRdb lists only in-frame clones, some missing. This sample has around 66,000 clones; more than 75% occur once, and the top ten carry 17%. The chain recombines TRBV19 with TRBJ1-2; 10 nucleotides line up with TRBD1. This TCR was recovered from an adult in good health. The material was peripheral blood, obtained on day 0 of AZD1222 vaccination. The CDR3 DNA reads as TGTGCCAGTAGTCCTCGGACAGGGGGGACCTATGGCTACACCTTC. It translates to CASSPRTGGTYGYTF.